The 11 T cell receptor beta chains below were found in one sample sequenced in a study of technical replicates of blood from a few donors. The table came from immunoSEQ multiplex PCR; TCRdb's copy has only in-frame clones and leaves some out. Here the sample spans over 70,000 clones, roughly 94% being singletons. Sequencing input: T cells isolated from PBMCs. Every receptor here comes from a human donor in good health.

The rearrangement uses TRBV2 and TRBJ2-5; TRBD2 aligns across 8 bases. Per the germline V gene, CDR1 is SNHLY and CDR2 is FYNNEI. After removal of 6 bases from V and 4 bases from J, the junction contained 4 bases not matched to a gene. This CDR3 comprises 13 residues. CDR3 loop: CASSGLAPETQYF. CDR3 sequence (DNA): TGTGCCAGCAGCGGACTAGCCCCAGAGACCCAGTACTTC.

The chain links TRBV7-3 to TRBJ2-5; D is possibly TRBD2 (5 bases). The length of the CDR3 is 14 residues. Germline values: CDR1 SGHTA, CDR2 FQGTGA. V was trimmed by 2 bases and J by 1 base, leaving 8 bases between them. CDR3 bases: TGTGCCAGCAGCTTAGACGGGGTCCAAGAGACCCAGTACTTC. As protein: CASSLDGVQETQYF.

This chain joins TRBV19 and TRBJ2-5; D is possibly TRBD2 (6 bases). The germline V gene encodes CDR1 LNHDA and CDR2 SQIVND (reference sequence). V lost 5 bases and J lost 5, with 18 bases in between. The CDR3 is made up of 15 amino acids. The CDR3 protein is CASSGLVRDGETQYF. In nucleotides, the CDR3 is TGTGCCAGTAGTGGGTTGGTGCGGGATGGGGAGACCCAGTACTTC.

The chain joins TRBV19 to TRBJ1-5; 9 nucleotides agree with TRBD1. V trimming: 7 bases; J trimming: 6 bases; junction bases outside the gene matches: 10. The CDR3 runs 15 residues. Germline CDR1 and CDR2: LNHDA and SQIVND (reference sequence). Written as DNA, the CDR3 is TGTGCCAGTACCTCCGGGACAGGGATAAGTCAGCCCCAGCATTTT. This sequence encodes CASTSGTGISQPQHF.

This chain uses TRBV23-1 with TRBJ2-7; no definite D call. TRBV23-1 qualifies as an ORF whose function is uncertain. The CDR3 is 18 residues long. Trimming cost V 8 bases and J 3 bases, with 29 bases left between them. The CDR3 region is CASPLEAPQPVKIYEQYF. The DNA for the CDR3 is TGCGCCAGCCCACTTGAGGCCCCCCAACCCGTGAAAATCTACGAGCAGTACTTC.

This chain uses TRBV7-8 with TRBJ1-5; the D gene is possibly TRBD1 (5 bases). The CDR3 loop spans 15 amino acids. V was clipped by 5 bases and J by 5 bases, with 16 bases between them. In germline, CDR1 is SGHVS, CDR2 FQNEAQ. The CDR3 DNA reads TGTGCCAGCAGCGCCCCGGGACTTTCGGATCAGCCCCAGCATTTT. Translating it yields CASSAPGLSDQPQHF.

The rearrangement joins TRBV5-1 to TRBJ2-1; D is unclear. The V gene's germline CDR1 is SGHRS and CDR2 YFSETQ. This CDR3 comprises 11 residues. Between the trimmed V and J ends, which lost 3 bases and 7 bases, there was a span of 5 bases. CDR3 residues: CASSSLNEQFF. The CDR3 bases are TGCGCCAGCAGCTCCCTGAATGAGCAGTTCTTC. Full variable domain (remainder filled in from reference TRBV5-1 and TRBJ2-1): KAGVTQTPRYLIKTRGQQVTLSCSPISGHRSVSWYQQTPGQGLQFLFEYFSETQRNKGNFPGRFSGRQFSNSRSEMNVSTLELGDSALYLCASSSLNEQFFGPGTRLTVL.

The CDR3 sequence is CASRPGTNQPQHF. In DNA form, the CDR3 reads TGTGCCAGCAGGCCGGGGACAAATCAGCCCCAGCATTTT. The chain links TRBV6-1 to TRBJ1-5; a possible D gene is TRBD1 (6 bases). The germline V gene encodes CDR1 MNHNS and CDR2 SASEGT. The germline V and J ends were trimmed by 6 bases and 4 bases, with 10 bases remaining between them. The CDR3 runs 13 residues.

V gene TRBV4-3 combines with J gene TRBJ2-1; weak D call: TRBD1 (5 bases). CDR1 and CDR2 from the germline V gene are LGHNA and YSLEER. V lost 0 bases and J 8 bases, leaving 23 bases between the germline ends. There are 18 residues in the CDR3. The CDR3 nucleotides read TGCGCCAGCAGCCAAGAACGCGCAGGGCCTTGGTCTTTGTATGAGCAGTTCTTC. Its translation: CASSQERAGPWSLYEQFF.

Only one count was recorded for this clone. The genes are TRBV23-1 and TRBJ1-1; TRBD1 is a possible D gene (6 bases). TRBV23-1 falls under the ORF class, with uncertain function. There are 11 residues in the CDR3. V was shortened by 5 bases and J by 8 bases, with 9 bases between the two germline ends. The CDR3 is CASSCDREAFF. The CDR3 region has the DNA TGCGCCAGCAGTTGCGACAGGGAAGCTTTCTTT.

The J gene is TRBJ2-7, the V gene TRBV7-9; tentative D call: TRBD2 (6 bases). The CDR3 runs 12 residues. Per germline, CDR1 SEHNR and CDR2 FQNEAQ (reference sequence). V was cut by 5 bases and J by 2 bases, with 7 bases left in between. CDR3: CASSRGTYEQYF. Written as DNA, the CDR3 is TGTGCCAGCAGCCGGGGGACCTACGAGCAGTACTTC. Full variable domain (outside the CDR3, taken from reference TRBV7-9 and TRBJ2-7): DTGVSQNPRHKITKRGQNVTFRCDPISEHNRLYWYRQTLGQGPEFLTYFQNEAQLEKSRLLSDRFSAERPKGSFSTLEIQRTEQGDSAMYLCASSRGTYEQYFGPGTRLTVT.